The 13 T cell receptor beta chains reported below all come from one sample, sequenced in a study of regulatory T cells in long-lasting Graves disease. Time point specified: newly diagnosed GD, antithyroid drugs for less than 3 months. From PBMCs, RNA was extracted and then used to make the TCR library. Library construction for TCR beta used iRepertoire HTBI primers and Arm-PCR of CDR3 regions. TCRdb reprocessed the multiplex PCR reads via MiXCR and lists one record per CDR3 protein. The repertoire holds hundreds of thousands of distinct CDR3 sequences, over 14% seen once, with about 8.3% in the top ten. The same data also went into a second study, on T cells in Graves' hyperthyroidism and ophthalmopathy.

The material was peripheral blood mononuclear cells (PBMCs), obtained at new diagnosis, from a patient treated with antithyroid drugs. All receptors derive from a woman aged 40 to 50 with Graves disease.

This clonotype was counted many times. CDR3 in DNA: TGTGCCAGCAGAACTAGCGGGAGTCCCGAGCAGTACTTC. Residues: CASRTSGSPEQYF. The chain uses TRBV11-3 and TRBJ2-7; 11 positions match TRBD2. The CDR3 contains 13 residues. The V gene end was trimmed by 6 bases and the J gene end by 6 bases; junction bases not matched to a gene: 4. Per the germline V gene, CDR1 is SGHNT and CDR2 is YENEEA.

The sample holds many counts of this clonotype. The chain has TRBV11-2 and TRBJ1-5; D is uncertain. The germline V gene encodes CDR1 SGHAT and CDR2 FQNNGV. V was pared by 1 base and J by 4 bases, with 14 bases between. The CDR3 covers 16 residues. CDR3 bases: TGTGCCAGCAGCTTAGGCCGGCGCAGGTTGAATCAGCCCCAGCATTTT. Protein: CASSLGRRRLNQPQHF. Together with reference TRBV11-2 and TRBJ1-5, the CDR3 gives the full variable domain: EAGVAQSPRYKIIEKRQSVAFWCNPISGHATLYWYQQILGQGPKLLIQFQNNGVVDDSQLPKDRFSAERLKGVDSTLKIQPAKLEDSAVYLCASSLGRRRLNQPQHFGDGTRLSIL.

This clonotype was observed a few times. This chain connects TRBV6-1 to TRBJ2-6; TRBD1 agrees at 9 bases. Losses at the gene ends were 5 bases for V and 1 base for J; bases not matched to a gene: 9. The CDR3 spans 18 residues. Germline CDR1 and CDR2: MNHNS and SASEGT. The CDR3 coding sequence is TGTGCCAGCAGTACCCATCCGGGACAGGGATCTGGGGCCAACGTCCTGACTTTC. It yields the protein CASSTHPGQGSGANVLTF.

This clonotype was seen many times. The gene calls are TRBV12-3 or TRBV12-4 and TRBJ2-3; 7 bases match TRBD2. The CDR3 spans 11 residues. V trimming: 6 bases; J trimming: 10 bases; junction bases outside the gene matches: 4. The CDR3 DNA sequence: TGTGCCAGCAGCCGCGGGAGATCGCAGTATTTT. Its translation: CASSRGRSQYF.

This clonotype has just a few counts. V usage is TRBV10-1 and J usage is TRBJ2-3; D possibly corresponds to TRBD1 (5 bases). The CDR3 length is 15 residues. Between the trimmed V and J ends, which lost 6 bases and 2 bases, there was a span of 15 bases. Germline V gives CDR1 WNHNN, CDR2 SYGVQD (reference sequence). The CDR3 reads CASREGPGHTDTQYF. CDR3 DNA sequence: TGCGCCAGCAGGGAAGGACCCGGACACACAGATACGCAGTATTTT.

This clonotype has a handful of counts. For the CDR3, the DNA is TGTGCCAGCAGTCCCAGGGGGGAGTCTGGAAACACCATATATTTT. Translating gives CASSPRGESGNTIYF. The V and J genes are TRBV6-1 and TRBJ1-3; TRBD1 matches at 7 bases. With V trimmed by 5 bases and J by 1 base, 5 bases remained unmatched. The CDR3 is made up of 15 amino acids. Germline assignment: CDR1 MNHNS and CDR2 SASEGT.

Note on this clonotype: This may be a read error: a much more frequent sequence differs by one nucleotide. This chain links TRBV2 with TRBJ1-6; TRBD1 is a possible D gene (5 bases). Germline V gene sequence: CDR1 SNHLY, CDR2 FYNNEI. This CDR3 has 14 amino acids. Between the trimmed V and J ends, which lost 2 bases and 12 bases, there was a span of 14 bases. The CDR3 sequence: CASSEWGRGLPLHF. CDR3 sequence (DNA): TGTGCCAGCAGTGAATGGGGGAGGGGTTTACCCCTCCACTTT.

Many counts were recorded for this clonotype. V gene TRBV30 combines with J gene TRBJ1-1, with D hard to call. Germline assignment: CDR1 GTSNPN and CDR2 SVGIG (reference sequence). This CDR3 region has 14 residues. The V end lost 3 bases, the J end lost 0 bases, and 11 bases lay between the germline ends. The chain's CDR3 is CAWRRDPMNTEAFF. The CDR3 DNA follows: TGTGCCTGGAGAAGGGATCCCATGAACACTGAAGCTTTCTTT.

This clonotype was counted ten times or more. This chain joins TRBV24-1 and TRBJ2-2; TRBD1 might be the D (6 bases). Trimming stripped 4 bases from V and 0 bases from J, with 14 bases between. Germline CDR1 and CDR2: KGHDR and SFDVKD. This CDR3 spans 17 amino acids. The CDR3 is CATSDPGTLTNTGELFF. The CDR3 DNA sequence: TGTGCCACCAGTGACCCCGGGACATTGACGAACACCGGGGAGCTGTTTTTT.

This clonotype has a count of ten or more. The chain links TRBV29-1 to TRBJ2-7; TRBD1 aligns across 9 bases. With V trimmed by 3 bases and J by 0 bases, 12 bases remained unmatched. In germline, CDR1 is SQVTM, CDR2 ANQGSEA. This CDR3 spans 17 amino acids. CDR3 bases: TGCAGCGTTGATGGATGGGGGACAGGGAAGAGCTCCTACGAGCAGTACTTC. Translation gives CSVDGWGTGKSSYEQYF.

The chain combines TRBV7-2 with TRBJ2-5; D possibly corresponds to TRBD2 (6 bases). The V and J ends lost 5 bases and 7 bases respectively, with 14 bases between them. From germline, CDR1 is SGHTA and CDR2 FQGNSA. This CDR3 region has 13 residues. In nucleotides, the CDR3 is TGTGCCAGCAGCGCGGGACTGGCCGGGACCCAGTACTTC. It codes for CASSAGLAGTQYF.

V usage is TRBV11-1 and J usage is TRBJ1-2; D is undetermined. With 2 bases removed from V and 3 bases from J, the gap between germline ends came to 13 bases. The CDR3 is made up of 15 amino acids. Germline assignment: CDR1 SGHAT and CDR2 FQDESV (reference sequence). CDR3 coding DNA: TGTGCCAGCAGCTTAAGGGATGGGGATGACTATGGCTACACCTTC. Translated: CASSLRDGDDYGYTF.

This clonotype was detected ten times or more. The chain joins TRBV11-2 to TRBJ2-2; D is undetermined. Trimming left V 0 bases short and J 1 base short, with 3 bases between. This CDR3 is 14 amino acids long. Per the germline V gene, CDR1 is SGHAT and CDR2 is FQNNGV. CDR3 sequence (DNA): TGTGCCAGCAGCTTAGAGTGGAACACCGGGGAGCTGTTTTTT. Amino acid sequence: CASSLEWNTGELFF.